What follows is one TCR beta chain and its context. Its matching antigen is unknown. The CDR3 loop spans 12 amino acids. The germline V gene encodes CDR1 SEHNR and CDR2 FQNEAQ (reference sequence). V was cut by 7 bases and J by 3 bases, with 10 bases left in between. This sample is drawn from a study of cytomegalovirus exposure and HLA in healthy donors. PCR involved 60 Vbeta and 13 Jbeta primers. TCRdb keeps only in-frame clones here, not all; method: immunoSEQ multiplex PCR. Of some 150,000 clones detected, 82% appear once; the ten largest clones hold about 10%. General observations from the study: Cytomegalovirus association was listed for about 150 TCR beta chains.

The gene calls are TRBV7-9 and TRBJ2-7; TRBD2 is a possible D gene (5 bases). The sample taken for sequencing was PBMCs. The sequence was collected from a man aged 50 or older in good health and CMV-seropositive. This CDR3 is CASTPGGYEQYF. Here the CDR3 DNA reads TGTGCCAGCACCCCTGGAGGCTACGAGCAGTACTTC.